This entry is about one TCR beta chain. This entry is derived from a study of shared T cell receptors in the human thymus. The assay was immunoSEQ multiplex PCR, and TCRdb's table has in-frame clones only and misses some. The sample has 650,000 to 950,000 clones; 80% to 90% are singletons. The ends lost 5 bases at V and 0 bases at J; junction bases unmatched: 8. The CDR3 is 16 amino acids. Germline V lookup: CDR1 SGHTA, CDR2 FQGTGA. These data also formed part of another study, on human thymus T cells. As that report states: Among the donors, all were healthy Finnish infants having corrective surgery for congenital heart defects. Thymus was obtained from resections taken during corrective heart surgery. Biased V and J segment usage appeared in thymus and peripheral blood.

The chain is built from TRBV7-3 and TRBJ1-1, with 8 bases identical to TRBD1. This clonotype was obtained from a girl under two years old with a congenital heart defect. Sequencing input: thymocytes. CDR3 bases: TGTGCCAGCAGCCCCCGACAGGGGAGAATGAACACTGAAGCTTTCTTT. This gives the protein CASSPRQGRMNTEAFF.